Included here is one T cell receptor beta chain sequence, with context. Its antigen is still unknown. No much larger clonotype is one base removed from it; base qualities were not supplied. Systemically healthy Caucasian individuals from Russia, 39 in total and aged about 6 to 95 years, were included as donors. Approximately 9.3 milliliters of peripheral blood were drawn from each donor into EDTA-treated Vacutainer tubes. Ficoll-Paque density-gradient centrifugation was used to isolate PBMCs, with at least 6.5 million per sample. Trizol reagent was used to extract total RNA from the PBMCs, yielding at least 5.5 micrograms per sample. For every donor, an aliquot of PBMCs went through flow cytometry to measure the percentages of naive CD45RAhigh/CD27high T cells. The library was obtained by 5' RACE. Sequenced on an Illumina HiSeq 2500. The second PCR ran for roughly 6 to 11 cycles and used a J-beta primer mix along with a sample-barcoded 5' primer. A template-switch 5' adaptor carrying 12 random nucleotides introduced a unique molecular identifier onto each TCR beta cDNA molecule. At least 2.5 million CDR3-containing paired-end reads were obtained from each sample. The Mint cDNA synthesis kit, primed by a TRBC-specific oligonucleotide, was used to synthesize first-strand cDNA from all RNA. After uracil-DNA glycosylase treatment, a first 18-cycle PCR used universal primers M1SS and BC2_uni_R on all cDNA. In the source study's methods: Normalization of each sample was performed by random selection of 1 million high-quality reads, each carrying a distinct molecular identifier. Reads with shared molecular identifiers were discarded instead of being binned into consensus sequences. MiTCR, run with a Q25 quality threshold and the strictest error-elimination algorithm, handled CDR3 identification, clonotype clustering and error correction. A nonparametric unseen species model with Euler transformation was used to estimate a lower bound on total TCR beta diversity. TCRdb reworked the public reads: Q25 trimming with fastp, MiXCR clone assembly, productive beta chains retained. CDR3 protein duplicates are merged, each entry listing the most common genes and DNA. The V and J calls reflect TCRdb's pipeline rather than the authors' work. The sample records roughly 1,500,000 distinct CDR3 sequences, roughly 40% of which are singletons. The ten largest clones add up to less than 8% of the sample.

This record comes from a study of blood T cells in healthy people across ages (dated by TCRdb to about 2015). A note on the overall study: In model experiments, roughly one uniquely barcoded TCR beta cDNA molecule per two T cells was captured by template switching. To track age-related changes in TCR beta repertoire diversity, the study relied on deep sequencing normalized with unique cDNA molecular identifiers. Donors were grouped into four age groups: young (average roughly 16 years), middle-aged (39), aged (62) and long-lived (less than 85). To avoid experimental bias, donors of different ages were spread randomly across the sequencing lanes. The study analyzed two additional independent replicas of 1 million unique cDNA reads from the same blood draw for two donors, one aged 18 to 29 and one aged 80 or older. Results and caveats for the whole study, not just this receptor: Compared with the aged group, the long-lived group had more naive CD4+ T cells, fewer expanded clones and increased TCR diversity, a pattern suggesting age selection. Estimates of total diversity from one million sequenced T cells were regarded as lower bounds and underestimates. Donor CMV infection status was unknown, potentially confounding age-related changes in expanded clonotypes. As age increased, observed TCR beta diversity per million T cells dropped in a roughly linear way, and a significant reduction was already evident by age roughly 40. The percentage of naive T cells measured by flow cytometry correlated strongly with observed TCR beta diversity. Bulk unsorted PBMC profiling prevented conclusive comparison of naive and antigen-experienced compartments.

CDR1 SQVTM and CDR2 ANQGSEA are derived from the germline V gene. Including cysteine and phenylalanine, the CDR3 has 12 amino acids. CDR3 DNA only is kept here, 36 bases in frame from base 1. The sample comprised blood. The chain joins TRBV29-1 to TRBJ2-1, with 9 central nucleotides matching TRBD2. The better agreement between TRBJ2-7 and the DNA end casts doubt on the J call. This clonotype was obtained from a woman aged 18-29 years in good health. The CDR3 is CSVVAGAAEQYF. The DNA sequence follows: TGCAGCGTTGTAGCGGGGGCGGCTGAGCAGTACTTC.